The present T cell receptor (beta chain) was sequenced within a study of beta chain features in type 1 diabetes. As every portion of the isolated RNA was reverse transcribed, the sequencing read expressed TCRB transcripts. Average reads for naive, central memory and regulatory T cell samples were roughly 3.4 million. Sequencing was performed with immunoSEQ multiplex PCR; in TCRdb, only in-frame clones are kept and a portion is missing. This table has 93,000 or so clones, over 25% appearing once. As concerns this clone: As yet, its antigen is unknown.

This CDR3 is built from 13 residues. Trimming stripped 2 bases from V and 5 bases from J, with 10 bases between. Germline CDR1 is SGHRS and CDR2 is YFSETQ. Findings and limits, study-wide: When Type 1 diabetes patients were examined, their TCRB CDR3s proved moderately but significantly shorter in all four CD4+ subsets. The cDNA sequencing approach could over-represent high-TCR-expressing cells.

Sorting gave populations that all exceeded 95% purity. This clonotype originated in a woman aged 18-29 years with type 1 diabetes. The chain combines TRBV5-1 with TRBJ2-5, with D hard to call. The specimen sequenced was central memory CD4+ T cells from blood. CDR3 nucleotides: TGCGCCAGCAGCTTTGTGGGCCGGGAGACCCAGTACTTC. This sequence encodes CASSFVGRETQYF. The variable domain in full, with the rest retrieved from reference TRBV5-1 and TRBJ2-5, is KAGVTQTPRYLIKTRGQQVTLSCSPISGHRSVSWYQQTPGQGLQFLFEYFSETQRNKGNFPGRFSGRQFSNSRSEMNVSTLELGDSALYLCASSFVGRETQYFGPGTRLLVL.